This T cell receptor (beta chain) was recorded in a study of blood T cell repertoires in COVID-19. The wider study: The United States, Italy and Spain were the sources of the acute and convalescent COVID-19 samples. The analysed material was cDNA or gDNA that came from T cells, B-cell-depleted T cells, or PBMCs.

Per the authors' pipeline: For nucleated cells, counts were estimated from reference gene primer amplification. TCRdb's copy holds only in-frame clones and misses some; the assay was immunoSEQ multiplex PCR. V, J and clone size are taken as reported in that table, and D and trimming were inferred from the DNA itself. The table shows 120,000 or so clones, with around 90% occurring only once. V was cut by 7 bases and J by 1 base, with 17 bases left in between. Per germline, CDR1 MDHEN and CDR2 SYDVKM. This CDR3 has 16 residues. The genes are TRBV28 and TRBJ1-3; D unresolved. The sequence was obtained from a human donor in a cohort sampled during active COVID-19. Sequencing used peripheral blood. Here the CDR3 DNA reads TGTGCCAGCACCGTGGTGGGGAGGACTTCTGGAAACACCATATATTTT. Its protein is CASTVVGRTSGNTIYF.